This entry is about one T cell receptor (beta chain). This clone has just a few counts. Its antigen specificity is not known. One base away there is no much larger clone; base qualities are not given. The data stem from a study of memory CD4+ T cells and cytomegalovirus serostatus (dated by TCRdb to about 2019). At the level of the whole study: The cohort comprised 33 healthy Belgian adults, 9 CMV seropositive and 24 CMV seronegative. The study sequenced CD4+ memory TCRbeta repertoires of a Belgian cohort with known cytomegalovirus serostatus to replicate a published TCR-based CMV serostatus classifier.

Genomic DNA was extracted from sorted cells with the Quick-DNA Microprep Kit. Amplification of TCRbeta DNA was done with the immunoSEQ hsTCRbeta kit, following the protocol from the manufacturer. TCRbeta libraries were sequenced on an Illumina MiSeq instrument. As for the authors' bioinformatics: After out-of-frame sequences were removed, 2 million to 2.5 million distinct TCRbeta sequences remained, averaging about 67,000 per individual. Each individual was scored according to the count of 164 previously reported CMV-associated TCRbeta sequences and the total productive distinct TCRbeta count. A beta-binomial model was reimplemented in Python, and scikit-learn random forests with default parameters were trained on data from the US cohort. On the Belgian cohort, classifier performance was reported as the median AUC, along with percentile confidence intervals, across 10,000 bootstrap iterations. TCRdb provides this immuneACCESS table in a form limited to in-frame rearrangements. Some clones are lacking; in checked studies, under half of them reflect an unresolved V gene, and why the rest are absent is not known. The D gene and trimming were derived from the DNA, and the V and J assignments and clone size from that table. This sample has about 29,000 clones in its table, and around 75% of those were observed once. The ten largest clones take up around 0.63% of the sample.

Overall study outcomes, separate from this receptor: Among the 160 or so previously reported CMV-associated TCRbeta sequences, 67 showed up in the CD4+ memory repertoires, with each one found in between one and five individuals. The results were interpreted as suggesting that the CMV-associated TCR signature is mostly present in the CD4+ memory repertoire. A median bootstrapped AUC of around 0.95 with a 95% CI of 0.76-1.00 was achieved on the Belgian cohort by the original-framework classifier. Only CD4+CD45RO+ memory cells were sequenced, in contrast to the original study, which included naive and memory CD4+ and CD8+ populations. CMV serostatus prediction reached a median bootstrapped AUC of 0.95 with the original framework and over 0.8 with a US-trained random forest.

Single viable CD3+CD4+CD8-CD45RO+ cells were sorted as memory CD4+ T cells on a FACSAria II. CMV serostatus was assessed using a Roche Elecsys assay, by which serum IgG against CMV pp150, pp28, p38 and p52 was detected. Following thawing, total CD4+ T cells were enriched through positive selection using CD4 magnetic microbeads. The samples came from a different study that was designed specifically to examine the CD4+ T cell memory repertoire. Peripheral blood mononuclear cells were isolated and cryopreserved according to standard operating procedures, and serum was stored at -80 degrees C. The staining relied on CD3-PerCP (BW264/56), CD4-APC (RPA-T4), CD45RO-PE (UCHT1) and CD8-Pacific Orange (3B5) antibodies, and Sytox blue was used to exclude non-viable cells. Reading from cysteine to phenylalanine, the CDR3 counts 16 amino acids. Of the read, only the CDR3 DNA is kept; its 48 bases are in frame from base 1. V was cut back by 0 bases and J by 5 bases, leaving a gap of 17 bases between them. The germline V gene specifies SGHRS as CDR1 and YFSETQ as CDR2.

The sequencing input was memory CD4+ T cells from blood. The V and J genes are TRBV5-1 and TRBJ1-1; too little of a D gene remains to name it. This TCR came from an adult in good health and CMV-seronegative. Here the CDR3 is given as CASSLAWGRAGTEAFF. The nucleotides read TGCGCCAGCAGCTTGGCTTGGGGAAGGGCTGGGACTGAAGCTTTCTTT. With all but the CDR3 taken from the reference TRBV5-1 and TRBJ1-1 genes, the full variable domain is: KAGVTQTPRYLIKTRGQQVTLSCSPISGHRSVSWYQQTPGQGLQFLFEYFSETQRNKGNFPGRFSGRQFSNSRSEMNVSTLELGDSALYLCASSLAWGRAGTEAFFGQGTRLTVV.